One TCR beta chain is described in this entry. Its antigen remains unidentified. Genomic DNA belonging to each subset was distributed in equal measure over several immunoSEQ plates. The protocol was immunoSEQ multiplex PCR, while the TCRdb copy is restricted to in-frame clones and leaves out a portion. The profile shows about 2 million clones, roughly 94% of them singletons. The data belong to a study of shared clonotypes between healthy human individuals. Study-level points and caveats: Clonotypes that were shared across a handful of donors made up approximately 5% of naive CD4 clonotypes.

This CDR3 spans 13 amino acids. The V end was cut by 3 bases, the J end by 5 bases, with 11 bases between. The germline CDR1 and CDR2 sequences are SGDLS and YYNGEE. The source is a man younger than 35 in good health. The chain joins TRBV9 to TRBJ2-5; D gene unclear. Sequenced material: naive CD4+ T cells sorted from blood. Described subset: CD45RA+ positively selected. This CDR3 is CASSARVWETQYF. The CDR3 nucleotides read TGTGCCAGCAGCGCAAGGGTCTGGGAGACCCAGTACTTC.